A selection of T cell receptor beta chains follows, all from one sample in a study of T-cell memory formation after mild COVID-19. TCRdb analysed the 5' RACE reads with MiXCR anew, one entry per CDR3 protein. Of 300,000 to 400,000 distinct CDR3 sequences listed, around 28% are singletons. The sequencing input was PBMCs or a T cell subset sorted from them (not recorded which). The source is an adult woman who had mild COVID-19 (a few samples of this study predate the infection). Cell type and time point are not known. Each CDR3 is given with its conserved first and last residue. A D gene is named only where the DNA matches it firmly. Rows give clone size only sometimes, using once, few, many, or a class for an expanded clone.

CASRSDSSNYGYTF TGTGCCAGCAGGTCGGACAGTTCTAACTATGGCTACACCTTC TRBJ1-2 . . TRBV6-5
CASSLNVYNEQFF TGTGCCAGCAGCTTAAACGTGTACAATGAGCAGTTCTTC TRBJ2-1 . few TRBV7-9
CASSLGRGARDEQYF TGTGCCAGCAGTTTAGGTCGGGGGGCAAGGGACGAGCAGTACTTC TRBJ2-7 . . TRBV12-3/TRBV12-4
CASSLVPGTEAFF TGTGCCAGCAGTTTAGTTCCTGGCACTGAAGCTTTCTTT TRBJ1-1 . . TRBV12-3/TRBV12-4
CSVEKRGTDTQYF TGCAGCGTTGAAAAGCGAGGCACAGATACGCAGTATTTT TRBJ2-3 . few TRBV29-1
CSAGSDRNSYEQYF TGCAGTGCCGGTTCGGACAGAAACTCCTACGAGCAGTACTTC TRBJ2-7 . few TRBV20-1
CASSRASGYNEQFF TGTGCCAGCAGCCGGGCTAGCGGATACAATGAGCAGTTCTTC TRBJ2-1 TRBD2 few TRBV3-1
CSASGGSGANVLTF TGCAGTGCTAGCGGGGGGAGTGGGGCCAACGTCCTGACTTTC TRBJ2-6 TRBD2 once TRBV20-1
CASSLDLAGGQTDTQYF TGTGCCAGCAGCTTAGATCTGGCGGGGGGGCAGACAGATACGCAGTATTTT TRBJ2-3 TRBD2 few TRBV11-2
CAMRREAAVDTQYF TGTGCCATGAGACGGGAGGCCGCGGTGGATACGCAGTATTTT TRBJ2-3 TRBD2 few TRBV10-3
CASKSLAGVIDEQYF TGTGCCAGCAAATCTCTAGCGGGAGTTATTGACGAGCAGTACTTC TRBJ2-7 TRBD2 . TRBV4-2
CASSPIGGSIEQYF TGTGCCAGCTCACCAATTGGGGGAAGTATCGAGCAGTACTTC TRBJ2-7 . . TRBV18
CASSQDMDTGPGWDTQYF TGTGCCAGCAGCCAAGATATGGACACTGGACCTGGGTGGGATACGCAGTATTTT TRBJ2-3 . few TRBV14
CASSLAIGQGADTQYF TGTGCCAGCAGCTTAGCCATTGGACAGGGGGCGGATACGCAGTATTTT TRBJ2-3 TRBD1 . TRBV7-9
CASNPLGRGPSEQYF TGTGCCAGCAACCCGCTCGGACGGGGTCCTAGCGAGCAGTACTTC TRBJ2-7 . . TRBV2
CASSPEGLAGETQYF TGTGCCAGCAGTCCAGAGGGACTAGCGGGAGAGACCCAGTACTTC TRBJ2-5 TRBD2 . TRBV12-3/TRBV12-4
CASSSGTSGRRTDTQYF TGTGCCAGCAGTTCCGGGACTAGCGGGAGGAGGACAGATACGCAGTATTTT TRBJ2-3 TRBD2 few TRBV28
CASSQRQGFNEAFF TGTGCCAGCAGCCAAAGACAGGGGTTTAATGAAGCTTTCTTT TRBJ1-1 TRBD1 . TRBV3-1
CASSKGPDTEAFF TGTGCCAGCAGCAAAGGACCAGACACTGAAGCTTTCTTT TRBJ1-1 . . TRBV7-9
CASSFRVSGIQGGYTGELFF TGTGCCAGCAGCTTTCGGGTATCAGGGATCCAGGGCGGATACACCGGGGAGCTGTTTTTT TRBJ2-2 . few TRBV11-2
CSAGLAGGEQYF TGCAGCGCAGGACTAGCGGGAGGCGAGCAGTACTTC TRBJ2-7 TRBD2 . TRBV29-1
CASSLQGTGYTF TGTGCCAGCAGCTTGCAGGGCACTGGCTACACCTTC TRBJ1-2 . few TRBV5-6
CASSPQTFNTEAFF TGCGCCAGCAGCCCTCAGACATTCAACACTGAAGCTTTCTTT TRBJ1-1 . few TRBV4-3
CASSFAGGGVQFF TGCGCCAGCAGCTTTGCGGGGGGGGGCGTGCAGTTCTTC TRBJ2-1 TRBD2 . TRBV5-1
CAIKQGLESNQPQHF TGTGCCATCAAACAGGGTTTAGAAAGCAATCAGCCCCAGCATTTT TRBJ1-5 . many TRBV10-3
CATSEGWNNSPLHF TGTGCCACCAGCGAGGGGTGGAATAATTCACCCCTCCACTTT TRBJ1-6 . few TRBV15
CSVLTPQETQYF TGCAGCGTTTTGACTCCACAAGAGACCCAGTACTTC TRBJ2-5 . . TRBV29-1
CASRTGTYEQYF TGTGCCAGTAGGACAGGAACCTACGAGCAGTACTTC TRBJ2-7 TRBD1 few TRBV28
CASSLDRTGVPGNSPLHF TGCGCCAGCAGCTTGGATAGGACAGGGGTGCCGGGGAATTCACCCCTCCACTTT TRBJ1-6 TRBD1 few TRBV5-1
CASSLYVSGRGSDTQYF TGTGCCAGCAGCCTTTACGTCAGCGGGAGAGGGTCAGATACGCAGTATTTT TRBJ2-3 TRBD2 few TRBV5-6
CARGQKHPYEQYF TGTGCCAGGGGACAGAAACATCCCTACGAGCAGTACTTC TRBJ2-7 TRBD1 few TRBV3-1
CASSVDRGSNQFF TGTGCCAGCAGCGTTGACAGGGGCTCGAATCAGTTCTTC TRBJ2-1 TRBD1 few TRBV7-8
CAWRSPGQGLYEQYF TGTGCCTGGAGATCCCCGGGACAGGGACTCTACGAGCAGTACTTC TRBJ2-7 TRBD1 . TRBV30
CASSRGSQTYGYTF TGTGCCAGCTCGCGGGGCAGCCAAACCTATGGCTACACCTTC TRBJ1-2 . . TRBV6-5
CASSQADYGYTF TGTGCCAGCAGCCAAGCTGACTATGGCTACACCTTC TRBJ1-2 . few TRBV3-1
CASSEPTSGESYEQYF TGTGCCAGCAGTGAGCCGACTAGCGGAGAATCCTACGAGCAGTACTTC TRBJ2-7 TRBD2 . TRBV2
CASSLEGDRGYTF TGTGCCAGCAGTTTGGAGGGAGATAGGGGCTACACCTTC TRBJ1-2 . few TRBV12-3/TRBV12-4
CASSRGGRVTGELFF TGTGCCAGCAGCCGCGGCGGCAGGGTCACCGGGGAGCTGTTTTTT TRBJ2-2 . few TRBV12-3/TRBV12-4
CASSHGKGGYTF TGTGCCAGCAGCCACGGGAAGGGCGGCTACACCTTC TRBJ1-2 . . TRBV3-1
CATLRGDGPYEQYF TGTGCCACCCTGAGAGGAGACGGGCCTTACGAGCAGTACTTC TRBJ2-7 . few TRBV10-3
CASRRGATDTQYF TGTGCCAGCAGAAGGGGGGCCACAGATACGCAGTATTTT TRBJ2-3 . . TRBV9
CSVAARLFEGDTQYF TGCAGCGTTGCTGCCAGGCTCTTCGAAGGGGATACGCAGTATTTT TRBJ2-3 . few TRBV29-1
CASSAGTGLQETQYF TGTGCCAGTAGTGCCGGGACAGGGCTACAAGAGACCCAGTACTTC TRBJ2-5 TRBD1 . TRBV19
CATSATSGLFTDTQYF TGTGCCACCAGCGCGACTAGCGGGCTATTCACAGATACGCAGTATTTT TRBJ2-3 TRBD2 . TRBV24-1
CASSQDRRDTQYF TGCGCCAGCAGCCAAGATCGGAGAGATACGCAGTATTTT TRBJ2-3 . . TRBV4-3
CASSSGTVTDTQYF TGCGCCAGCAGCTCCGGGACTGTGACAGATACGCAGTATTTT TRBJ2-3 . . TRBV5-1
CASSSRTEEQFF TGTGCCAGCAGCAGTAGAACCGAGGAGCAGTTCTTC TRBJ2-1 . few TRBV7-9
CASSSGTGGRDTEAFF TGTGCCAGCAGCTCCGGGACAGGGGGCCGGGACACTGAAGCTTTCTTT TRBJ1-1 TRBD1 . TRBV7-3
CATRGQSYEQYF TGTGCCACCCGAGGACAGTCCTACGAGCAGTACTTC TRBJ2-7 . few TRBV15
CASSFPDSTDTQYF TGTGCCAGCAGTTTCCCTGATAGCACAGATACGCAGTATTTT TRBJ2-3 . few TRBV12-3/TRBV12-4
CASSLYSGSLINEQFF TGTGCCAGCAGCCTATATAGCGGGAGCCTTATAAATGAGCAGTTCTTC TRBJ2-1 TRBD2 few TRBV7-2
CASSSLNRGDTEAFF TGTGCCAGCAGCTCACTCAACAGGGGTGACACTGAAGCTTTCTTT TRBJ1-1 TRBD1 . TRBV7-6
CATLGPGRGEQFF TGTGCCACACTAGGCCCCGGGCGGGGTGAGCAGTTCTTC TRBJ2-1 . few TRBV27
CASSDETSGGADTQYF TGTGCCAGCAGTGACGAAACTAGCGGGGGGGCAGATACGCAGTATTTT TRBJ2-3 TRBD2 . TRBV6-4
CASSLAYGSSWGEAFF TGTGCCAGCAGCTTAGCCTATGGGTCCTCCTGGGGTGAAGCTTTCTTT TRBJ1-1 . . TRBV7-9
CSVEPVDRGRDEQYF TGCAGCGTTGAACCGGTGGACAGGGGGAGGGACGAGCAGTACTTC TRBJ2-7 TRBD1 few TRBV29-1
CASSLLTGANYGYTF TGTGCCAGCAGCTTACTGACAGGGGCTAACTATGGCTACACCTTC TRBJ1-2 TRBD1 . TRBV7-8
CASSLPGTEAFF TGTGCCAGCAGTCTCCCCGGCACTGAAGCTTTCTTT TRBJ1-1 . few TRBV12-3/TRBV12-4
CASSSRRRATNEKLFF TGTGCCAGCAGCTCACGTAGGAGGGCAACTAATGAAAAACTGTTTTTT TRBJ1-4 . few TRBV5-6